The rows below give T cell receptor beta chains drawn from one sample of a study of cytomegalovirus exposure and HLA in healthy donors. Assay: immunoSEQ multiplex PCR; the TCRdb copy retains only in-frame clones and omits some. The data show more than 90,000 clones, with roughly three quarters seen just once and roughly 8% held by the top ten. Sequences were obtained from PBMCs. The receptors were sampled from a female donor in good health and CMV-seronegative. CDR3s include the opening cysteine and the closing phenylalanine or tryptophan. A D gene is named only where the DNA matches it firmly. Not all rows give a size; the values are once, few, many and, for expanded clones, a class.

cdr3_aa cdr3_nt v_call d_call clone_size j_call
CSVSLFEQFF TGCAGCGTTTCGCTATTTGAGCAGTTCTTC TRBV29-1 . . TRBJ2-1
CASSPRLANEQFF TGCGCCAGCAGCCCGCGACTAGCAAATGAGCAGTTCTTC TRBV5-1 TRBD2 . TRBJ2-1
CAWNDKAGNTIYF TGTGCCTGGAACGACAAGGCTGGAAACACCATATATTTT TRBV30 . . TRBJ1-3
CASSWTSGGHNEQFF TGCGCCAGCAGCTGGACTAGCGGGGGGCACAATGAGCAGTTCTTC TRBV5-1 TRBD2 . TRBJ2-1
CASSDPFHQGVGEKLFF TGCGCCAGCAGCGACCCCTTCCACCAGGGGGTCGGTGAAAAACTGTTTTTT TRBV5-1 TRBD1 once TRBJ1-4
CASSGGRGGNSPLHF TGCGCCAGCAGTGGGGGACGGGGGGGAAATTCACCCCTCCACTTT TRBV10-2 . . TRBJ1-6
CASSSGGVGRRDTDTQYF TGTGCCAGCAGCTCCGGGGGGGTAGGGCGAAGGGACACAGATACGCAGTATTTT TRBV5-4 TRBD2 . TRBJ2-3
CASSGALTGELFF TGTGCCAGCAGCGGAGCGCTCACCGGGGAGCTGTTTTTT TRBV7-9 . . TRBJ2-2
CASSHLLRDSEAFF TGCGCCAGCAGCCACCTACTAAGGGACAGTGAAGCTTTCTTT TRBV4-1 TRBD1 . TRBJ1-1
CASSLLRLAGEETQYF TGTGCCAGCAGCCTACTGCGACTAGCGGGGGAAGAGACCCAGTACTTC TRBV6-6 TRBD2 . TRBJ2-5
CASSVGVAGEAGELFF TGTGCCAGCAGCGTAGGAGTAGCGGGAGAAGCCGGGGAGCTGTTTTTT TRBV9 TRBD2 few TRBJ2-2
CASSFPEETQYF TGTGCCAGCTCCTTCCCCGAGGAGACCCAGTACTTC TRBV6-5 . . TRBJ2-5
CASSYSAGTLNEQYF TGTGCCAGCAGTTACTCAGCTGGTACTCTGAACGAGCAGTACTTC TRBV6-6 . . TRBJ2-7
CATTLGGSSGANVLTF TGTGCCACCACTCTTGGGGGCAGCTCTGGGGCCAACGTCCTGACTTTC TRBV15 . . TRBJ2-6
CASRRTGLKAFF TGTGCCAGTAGGCGGACAGGCTTAAAAGCTTTCTTT TRBV19 TRBD1 . TRBJ1-1
CASSPRPGLAWYEQYF TGTGCCAGCAGCCCCCGGCCGGGACTAGCCTGGTACGAGCAGTACTTC TRBV7-4 TRBD2 . TRBJ2-7
CASSQEQGGSYNEQFF TGTGCCAGCAGCCAAGAACAGGGGGGCTCCTACAATGAGCAGTTCTTC TRBV4-2 TRBD1 . TRBJ2-1
CASSRGGGTTKNIQYF TGTGCCAGCAGTAGGGGTGGAGGGACTACCAAAAACATTCAGTACTTC TRBV5-4 TRBD2 once TRBJ2-4
CASSVAGGPSGELFF TGTGCCAGCAGCGTAGCGGGGGGGCCGTCCGGGGAGCTGTTTTTT TRBV9 TRBD2 . TRBJ2-2
CASSLPGQGRNEQFF TGTGCCAGCAGCCTGCCGGGACAGGGAAGGAATGAGCAGTTCTTC TRBV7-9 TRBD1 once TRBJ2-1
CASSPSMNTEAFF TGTGCCAGCTCACCATCAATGAACACTGAAGCTTTCTTT TRBV18 . few TRBJ1-1
CASSRTGDTEAFF TGTGCCAGCAGCCGCACGGGGGACACTGAAGCTTTCTTT TRBV9 . . TRBJ1-1
CASSYSTLAHGYEQYF TGTGCCAGCAGTTACTCGACCCTAGCGCATGGCTACGAGCAGTACTTC TRBV6-5 . . TRBJ2-7
CASTRSRVAGELFF TGTGCCAGTACTCGGTCCAGGGTGGCCGGGGAGCTGTTTTTT TRBV19 . once TRBJ2-2
CASSLSASSDGQYF TGTGCCAGCAGCTTGAGTGCGAGTAGCGACGGGCAGTACTTC TRBV5-4 . . TRBJ2-7
CASSGLRTGHQYGYTF TGCGCCAGCAGTGGACTGAGGACGGGACACCAATATGGCTACACCTTC TRBV10-2 . . TRBJ1-2
CASSVVTGGAQPQHF TGTGCCAGCAGTGTAGTGACAGGGGGGGCTCAGCCCCAGCATTTT TRBV6-1 TRBD1 . TRBJ1-5
CAISEHTGQGNNYGYTF TGTGCCATCAGTGAGCACACCGGACAGGGGAATAACTATGGCTACACCTTC TRBV10-3 TRBD1 . TRBJ1-2
CASSWGGAGRPGQPQHF TGTGCCAGTAGTTGGGGGGGCGCAGGGAGACCAGGTCAGCCCCAGCATTTT TRBV19 . . TRBJ1-5
CASSQDWGTPQPEAFF TGTGCCAGCAGCCAAGATTGGGGGACACCCCAACCTGAAGCTTTCTTT TRBV4-2 . . TRBJ1-1
CASSSGQNSNTGELFF TGTGCCAGCAGCTCGGGACAGAACTCTAACACCGGGGAGCTGTTTTTT TRBV11-3 TRBD1 once TRBJ2-2
CASGLRQGSLNTEAFF TGTGCTAGTGGTTTGCGACAGGGGTCCCTGAACACTGAAGCTTTCTTT TRBV12-5 TRBD1 . TRBJ1-1
CASSLGPRGVDEKLFF TGTGCCAGCAGCTTAGGCCCCCGGGGGGTTGATGAAAAACTGTTTTTT TRBV7-9 . . TRBJ1-4
CASSPLLPGTGASNYGYTF TGTGCCAGCTCACCACTGCTTCCCGGGACAGGAGCCTCTAACTATGGCTACACCTTC TRBV18 TRBD1 . TRBJ1-2
CASSVGSGRVSETQYF TGTGCCAGCAGCGTAGGTTCGGGCAGGGTGAGTGAGACCCAGTACTTC TRBV9 . once TRBJ2-5
CASSNSRTGQETQYF TGTGCCAGCTCGAACTCCCGGACAGGCCAAGAGACCCAGTACTTC TRBV2 TRBD1 . TRBJ2-5
CAWSDIGDTEAFF TGTGCCTGGTCGGACATAGGGGACACTGAAGCTTTCTTT TRBV30 . . TRBJ1-1
CASSLMPGQNTEAFF TGTGCCAGCAGCTTAATGCCAGGGCAGAACACTGAAGCTTTCTTT TRBV7-2 . . TRBJ1-1
CASREREGPFMKDEQFF TGTGCCAGCAGGGAGCGGGAGGGCCCTTTTATGAAGGATGAGCAGTTCTTC TRBV5-4 TRBD2 . TRBJ2-1
CASSVEDRVRNYGYTF TGTGCCAGCAGCGTAGAAGACAGGGTGCGTAACTATGGCTACACCTTC TRBV9 TRBD1 . TRBJ1-2
CASSMTGHLYEQYF TGTGCCAGCAGTATGACGGGACACCTCTACGAGCAGTACTTC TRBV5-6 . few TRBJ2-7
CASSFYTDTQYF TGTGCCAGCAGCTTTTACACAGATACGCAGTATTTT TRBV2 . . TRBJ2-3
CASSLQENTEAFF TGTGCCAGCAGCCTCCAGGAGAACACTGAAGCTTTCTTT TRBV7-2 . . TRBJ1-1
CASSLGKPTGELFF TGTGCCAGCAGCTTAGGGAAGCCCACCGGGGAGCTGTTTTTT TRBV13 . . TRBJ2-2
CASRLAGHTDTQYF TGTGCCAGCAGGTTGGCAGGGCACACAGATACGCAGTATTTT TRBV7-2 . . TRBJ2-3
CASTTSTDTQYF TGTGCCAGCACCACTAGCACAGATACGCAGTATTTT TRBV11-3 . . TRBJ2-3
CASSPRDRAGNTIYF TGTGCCAGCAGCCCTCGGGACAGGGCTGGAAACACCATATATTTT TRBV16 TRBD1 . TRBJ1-3
CASSRRQNTGELFF TGTGCCAGCAGTAGGAGGCAAAACACCGGGGAGCTGTTTTTT TRBV27 . . TRBJ2-2
CASSNLGGTEAFF TGCGCCAGCAGCAATCTCGGGGGGACTGAAGCTTTCTTT TRBV5-1 . few TRBJ1-1
CASSTPTSGSFYEQYF TGTGCCAGTAGTACGCCGACTAGCGGATCCTTCTACGAGCAGTACTTC TRBV19 TRBD2 . TRBJ2-7
CASRGASGQETQYF TGTGCCAGCAGGGGAGCTAGCGGGCAAGAGACCCAGTACTTC TRBV6-5 TRBD2 . TRBJ2-5